This T cell receptor (beta chain) is drawn from a study of shared clonotypes between healthy human individuals (dated by TCRdb to the early 2020s). Describing the broader study: The cohort included three men and two women between 18 and 49 years of age. For each donor, CD4 naive and CD4 memory were each run on three plates, CD8 naive on two plates, and CD8 memory on one plate. Blood TCR repertoires of five healthy adults were deeply sequenced to estimate repertoire size and the extent of clonotype sharing between individuals. Different laboratories and diverse techniques were used to prepare libraries and sequence TCR repertoires, to increase sequencing depth and limit assay-specific biases. Per donor, leukapheresis produced somewhere between about 0.8 and 9 billion PBMCs.

Relative to germline, V is 1 base shorter and J is 2 bases shorter, with 15 bases between their ends. For CDR1 and CDR2, the germline V gene lists SGHRS and YFSETQ. The CDR3 contains 17 residues, cysteine and phenylalanine counted. CDR3 DNA only is kept here, 51 bases in frame from base 1. The donors were healthy, HIV-negative adults who had no recently reported acute infections or vaccinations. Only Caucasian adults living in Nashville, Tennessee, USA were represented among the donors. CD4+ T cells were enriched by magnetic negative selection; naive cells were then positively selected on CD45RA, and the negative fraction formed the memory subset. Blood was collected by leukapheresis, and PBMCs were isolated by Ficoll-Histopaque density gradient centrifugation and then cryopreserved in liquid nitrogen vapor phase. Analytical flow cytometry was used to check the purity and quantity of each magnetically sorted T cell population. Genomic DNA was isolated from every sorted fraction and measured by UV absorbance on a Nanodrop 2000c.

Study-wide conclusions, independent of this receptor: Compared with non-shared clonotypes, the clonotypes found in all four sorted-subset donors had higher generation probabilities. Sampling was restricted to blood, and TCR repertoires in tissues likely differ from the TCR repertoires found in blood. When several donors were compared, the shared fraction of clonotypes was 5% to 6.5% for naive CD4, 3.5% to 4% for naive CD8, 2% to 2.5% for memory CD4, and 0.35% to 0.5% for memory CD8. Pairwise subsampling indicated that sequencing depth was expected to affect the degree of clonotype sharing among donors. Larger estimated clonotype richness was generally found for naive subsets than for memory subsets. Rarefaction of sorted-subset datasets indicated incomplete sequencing despite the large sequencing depth. The small number of donors limited the genetic and exposure-history diversity represented.

As for this clone: Its target antigen remains unknown. Base qualities are missing; no much larger clone stands one base away.

TCR CDR3 regions were amplified from genomic DNA by multiplex PCR using the deep immunoSEQ assay. For each cell subset, the extracted genomic DNA was distributed evenly across all wells of several immunoSEQ 96-well plates, and each plate served as one replicate. For sorted subsets, 150 to 200 ng genomic DNA, equal to tens of thousands of T cell genomes, was loaded into each replicate PCR. Purified libraries were measured with a Qubit 3.0 fluorometer, size-checked on a Bioanalyzer 2100, and measured again with the KAPA Library Quantification kit. Each immunoSEQ 96-well plate was sequenced on its own single-read 150-cycle Illumina NextSeq 550 flow cell. Turning to the authors' computational methods: Because only junctional sequences without quality scores were contained in the immunoSEQ output, filtering matching that applied to full-length reads could not be performed. Sequences were annotated with PyIR, a Python wrapper for IgBLAST v1.9, and V/J genes and CDR3 were assigned using IMGT germline references. Reads with weak V/J assignments (E-value above 1e-6), missing CDR3, stop codons, out-of-frame junctions, or ambiguous translated residues were removed. V3J clonotypes were defined as sequences sharing an identical inferred V gene, J gene, and CDR3 amino acid sequence. Percentage overlap between repertoires was calculated by dividing the number of shared unique clonotypes by the size of the smaller repertoire. Richness of each repertoire was evaluated using RTK rarefaction, the Chao1 estimator, and Recon v2.1 estimates of unobserved clonotypes. Generation probabilities for all TCRbeta clonotypes obtained by the gDNA method from a few donors were computed using OLGA. TCRdb's version of the immuneACCESS table is confined to in-frame rearrangements and falls short of the full clone set. An unresolved V gene accounts for under half of the shortfall where checked; the remainder is of unknown origin. The V and J calls and clone size are taken from that table; D and trimming were inferred from the DNA. The sample table lists 2 million to 2.5 million clones, about 95% of them with a count of one. Together, the top ten hold 0.13% of the sample.

Rearrangement joined TRBV5-1 to TRBJ2-2, with the identity of the D gene unclear. The specimen was naive CD4+ T cells sorted from blood. This sample's cell subset or site label indicates: CD45RA+ positively selected. The receptor was derived from a man between 18 and 35 years old in good health. The CDR3: CASSLSSRILNTGELFF. Here is the DNA: TGCGCCAGCAGCTTGTCCTCGCGGATTCTAAACACCGGGGAGCTGTTTTTT.